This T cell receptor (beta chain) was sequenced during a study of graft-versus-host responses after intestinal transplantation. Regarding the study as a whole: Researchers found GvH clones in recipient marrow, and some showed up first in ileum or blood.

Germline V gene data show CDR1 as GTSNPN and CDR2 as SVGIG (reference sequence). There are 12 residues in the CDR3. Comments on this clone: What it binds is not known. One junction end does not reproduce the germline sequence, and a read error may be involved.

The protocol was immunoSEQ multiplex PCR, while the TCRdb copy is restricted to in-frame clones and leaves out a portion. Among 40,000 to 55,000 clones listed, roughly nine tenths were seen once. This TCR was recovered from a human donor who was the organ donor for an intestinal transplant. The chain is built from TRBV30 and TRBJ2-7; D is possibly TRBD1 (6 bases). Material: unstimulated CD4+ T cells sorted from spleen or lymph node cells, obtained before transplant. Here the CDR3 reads CVWSVQGDEQYF. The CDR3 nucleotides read TGTGTCTGGAGTGTACAGGGAGACGAGCAGTACTTC.